This TCR beta chain is drawn from a study of blood T cell repertoires in COVID-19. In the study overall: Acute and convalescent COVID-19 samples came from the United States, Italy and Spain. From T cells, B-cell-depleted T cells, or PBMCs came the material, which was cDNA or gDNA.

Original processing notes: Amplified reference gene primers provided the basis for estimating nucleated cell counts. The repertoire was sequenced with immunoSEQ multiplex PCR; TCRdb's copy has only in-frame clones and lacks some. Clonal size and the V and J genes are those of that table, whereas D and trimming came from the DNA. The data hold about 300,000 clones, with 80% to 95% observed a single time. Germline CDR1 is MDHEN and CDR2 is SYDVKM. V shed 10 bases and J shed 4 bases, with 19 bases lying between them. This CDR3 has 14 amino acids. Sequenced input: peripheral blood. The receptor comes from a woman in her twenties or thirties with COVID-19, enrolled during active disease. The chain combines TRBV28 with TRBJ1-2; a weak D match, TRBD1 (6 bases). The CDR3 loop reads CATVRGGGAYGYTF. CDR3 bases: TGTGCCACCGTGAGAGGGGGGGGAGCCTATGGCTACACCTTC.